This T cell receptor (beta chain) was captured by sequencing in a study of blood T cell repertoires in COVID-19. Sequencing was performed with immunoSEQ multiplex PCR; in TCRdb, only in-frame clones are kept and a portion is missing. The sample lists approximately 250,000 clones; about 87% were seen once. V was trimmed by 5 bases and J by 0 bases, leaving 12 bases between them. Germline CDR1 is LNHDA and CDR2 is SQIVND (reference sequence). The CDR3 covers 15 residues. This TCR derives from an older woman with COVID-19, enrolled during active disease. J is TRBJ2-3 and V is TRBV19; the D is unclear. The sequenced sample was peripheral blood. The CDR3 nucleotides read TGTGCCAGTAGTCCGCGGATTGAGAGCACAGATACGCAGTATTTT. The encoded protein is CASSPRIESTDTQYF.